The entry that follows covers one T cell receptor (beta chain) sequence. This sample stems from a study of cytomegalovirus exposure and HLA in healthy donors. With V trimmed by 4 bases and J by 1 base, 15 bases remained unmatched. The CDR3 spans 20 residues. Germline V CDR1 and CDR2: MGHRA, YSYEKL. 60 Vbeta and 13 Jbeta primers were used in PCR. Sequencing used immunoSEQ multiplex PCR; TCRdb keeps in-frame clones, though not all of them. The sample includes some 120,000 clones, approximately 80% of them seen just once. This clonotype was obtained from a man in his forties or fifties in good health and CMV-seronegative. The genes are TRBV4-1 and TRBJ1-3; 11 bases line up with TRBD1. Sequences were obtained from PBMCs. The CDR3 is CASSLGTGGVGGWSGNTIYF. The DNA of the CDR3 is TGCGCCAGCAGCCTCGGGACAGGGGGGGTCGGGGGGTGGTCTGGAAACACCATATATTTT.